This T cell receptor (beta chain) derives from a study of blood T cells in healthy people across ages. The CDR3 extends over 15 amino acids. Germline-derived CDR1 and CDR2 are MDHEN and SYDVKM. Trimming at V came to 5 bases and at J to 8 bases, leaving 12 bases not matched to a gene. General study points: With age, beta diversity per million T cells declined roughly linearly, significantly by roughly 40. It was not known whether donors were CMV positive (a possible confounder of expanded clonotype changes).

The use of a sample-barcoded 5' primer and a J-beta primer mix characterized a second PCR of roughly 6 to 11 cycles. Through a template-switch adaptor with 12 random nucleotides, each cDNA molecule received a tag. A single record per CDR3 protein comes from TCRdb applying MiXCR to the 5' RACE reads. The sample shows roughly 2 million distinct CDR3 sequences, about 50% of them seen only once. With regard to this clonotype: What it binds is unknown.

The donors, healthy Caucasians from Russia, were aged about 6 to 95. The sequencing input was blood. The source of this sequence is a woman in her thirties or forties in good health. This chain joins TRBV28 and TRBJ2-3; 8 bases line up with TRBD1. This chain's CDR3 is CASSPTGALSGTQYF. The CDR3 bases are TGTGCCAGCAGTCCGACAGGGGCTCTCAGTGGTACGCAGTATTTT.